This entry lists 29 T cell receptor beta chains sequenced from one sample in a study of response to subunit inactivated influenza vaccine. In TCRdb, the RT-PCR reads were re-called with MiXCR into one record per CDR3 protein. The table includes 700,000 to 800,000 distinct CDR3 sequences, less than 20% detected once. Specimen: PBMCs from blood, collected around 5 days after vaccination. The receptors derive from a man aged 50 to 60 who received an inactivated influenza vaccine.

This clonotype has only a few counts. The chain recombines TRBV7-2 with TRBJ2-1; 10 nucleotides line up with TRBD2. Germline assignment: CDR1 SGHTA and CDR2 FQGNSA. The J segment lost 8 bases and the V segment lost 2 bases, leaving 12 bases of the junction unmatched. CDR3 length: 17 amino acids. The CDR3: CASSLFLASGSGDEQFF. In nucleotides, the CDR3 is TGTGCCAGCAGCTTATTCCTGGCTAGCGGGAGTGGCGATGAGCAGTTCTTC.

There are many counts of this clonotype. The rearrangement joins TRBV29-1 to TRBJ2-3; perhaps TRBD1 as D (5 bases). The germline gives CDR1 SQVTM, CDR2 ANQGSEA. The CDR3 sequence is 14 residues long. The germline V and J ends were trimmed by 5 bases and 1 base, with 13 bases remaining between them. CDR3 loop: CSVLGLGGTDTQYF. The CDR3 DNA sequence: TGCAGCGTTTTGGGCCTAGGGGGCACAGATACGCAGTATTTT.

Here the CDR3 reads CASSLRLADFQETQYF. CDR3 in DNA: TGTGCCAGCAGCTTGAGGCTAGCGGACTTCCAAGAGACCCAGTACTTC. The J gene is TRBJ2-5, the V gene TRBV5-6, with 7 bases identical to TRBD2. The CDR3 has 16 amino acids. The germline V gene has CDR1 SGHDT and CDR2 YYEEEE. Germline trimming cut 1 base from V and 1 base from J; bases unmatched to any gene: 7.

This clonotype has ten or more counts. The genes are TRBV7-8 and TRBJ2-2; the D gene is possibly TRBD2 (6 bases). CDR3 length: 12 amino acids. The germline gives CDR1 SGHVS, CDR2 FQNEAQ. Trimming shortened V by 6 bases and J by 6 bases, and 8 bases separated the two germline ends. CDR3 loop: CASRGGAGELFF. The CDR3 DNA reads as TGTGCCAGCAGGGGCGGGGCCGGGGAGCTGTTTTTT.

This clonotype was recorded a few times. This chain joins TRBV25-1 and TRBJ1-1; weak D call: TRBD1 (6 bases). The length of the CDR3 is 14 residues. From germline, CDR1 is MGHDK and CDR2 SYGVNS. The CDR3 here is CSPTRGGTNTEAFF. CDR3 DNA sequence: TGTTCACCAACCCGAGGGGGAACGAACACTGAAGCTTTCTTT. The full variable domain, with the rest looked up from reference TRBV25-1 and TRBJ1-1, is EADIYQTPRYLVIGTGKKITLECSQTMGHDKMYWYQQDPGMELHLIHYSYGVNSTEKGDLSSESTVSRIRTEHFPLTLESARPSHTSQYLCSPTRGGTNTEAFFGQGTRLTVV.

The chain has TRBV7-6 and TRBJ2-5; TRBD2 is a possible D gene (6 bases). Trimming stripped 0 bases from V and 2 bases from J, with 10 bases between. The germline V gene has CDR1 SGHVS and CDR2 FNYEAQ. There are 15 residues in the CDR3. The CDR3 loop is CASSLARGIQETQYF. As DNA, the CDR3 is TGTGCCAGCAGCTTAGCGCGGGGCATTCAAGAGACCCAGTACTTC.

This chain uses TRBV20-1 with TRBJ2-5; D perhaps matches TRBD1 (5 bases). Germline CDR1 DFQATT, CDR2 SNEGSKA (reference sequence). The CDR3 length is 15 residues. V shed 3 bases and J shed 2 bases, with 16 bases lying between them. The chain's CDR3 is CSASQGKGLQETQYF. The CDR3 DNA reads TGCAGTGCTAGTCAGGGTAAAGGTCTACAAGAGACCCAGTACTTC.

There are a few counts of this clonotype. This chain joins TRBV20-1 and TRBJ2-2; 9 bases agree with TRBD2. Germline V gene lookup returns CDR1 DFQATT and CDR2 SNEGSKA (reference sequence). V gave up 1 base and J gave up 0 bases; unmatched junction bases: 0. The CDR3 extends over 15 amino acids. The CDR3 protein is CSARASGANTGELFF. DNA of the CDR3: TGCAGTGCTAGAGCTAGCGGGGCGAACACCGGGGAGCTGTTTTTT.

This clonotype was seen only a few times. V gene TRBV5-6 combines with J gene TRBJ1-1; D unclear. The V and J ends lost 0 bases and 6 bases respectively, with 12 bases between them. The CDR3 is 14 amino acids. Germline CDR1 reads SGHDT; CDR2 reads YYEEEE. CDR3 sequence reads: CASSLGSRKSEAFF. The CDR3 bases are TGTGCCAGCAGCTTGGGATCCCGTAAGTCTGAAGCTTTCTTT.

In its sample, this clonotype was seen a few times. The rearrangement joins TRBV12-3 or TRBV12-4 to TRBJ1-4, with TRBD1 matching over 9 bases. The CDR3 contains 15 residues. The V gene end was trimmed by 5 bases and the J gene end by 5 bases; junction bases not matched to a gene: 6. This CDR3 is CASSIHRGQNEKLFF. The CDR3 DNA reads TGTGCCAGCAGTATACACAGGGGGCAAAATGAAAAACTGTTTTTT.

CDR3 sequence reads: CASSPLPRQGWTTDTQYF. The CDR3 nucleotides are TGCGCCAGCAGCCCACTACCCAGACAGGGATGGACGACAGATACGCAGTATTTT. This chain uses TRBV5-1 with TRBJ2-3, with 7 bases that match TRBD1. CDR1 is SGHRS and CDR2 is YFSETQ in the germline V gene. V lost 4 bases and J lost 3; bases outside the gene matches: 17. The length of the CDR3 is 18 residues.

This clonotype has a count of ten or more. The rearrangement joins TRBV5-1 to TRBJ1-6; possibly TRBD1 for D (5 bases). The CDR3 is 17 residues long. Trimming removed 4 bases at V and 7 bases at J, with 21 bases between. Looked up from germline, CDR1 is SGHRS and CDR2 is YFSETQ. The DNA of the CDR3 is TGCGCCAGCAGCCTAGAACCGGGACCCAAGCGGAATTCACCCCTCCACTTT. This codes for CASSLEPGPKRNSPLHF.

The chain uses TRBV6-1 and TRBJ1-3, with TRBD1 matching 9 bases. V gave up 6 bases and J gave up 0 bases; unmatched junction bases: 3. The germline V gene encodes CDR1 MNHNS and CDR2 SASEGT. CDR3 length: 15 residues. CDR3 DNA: TGTGCCAGCAGGACAGGGGGGTACTCTGGAAACACCATATATTTT. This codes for CASRTGGYSGNTIYF.

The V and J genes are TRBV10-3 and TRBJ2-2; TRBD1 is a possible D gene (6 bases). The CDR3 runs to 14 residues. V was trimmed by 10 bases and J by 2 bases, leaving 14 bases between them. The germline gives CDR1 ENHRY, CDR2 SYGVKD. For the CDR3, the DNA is TGTGCCACCTGGAAGGGACAAAACACCGGGGAGCTGTTTTTT. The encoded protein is CATWKGQNTGELFF.

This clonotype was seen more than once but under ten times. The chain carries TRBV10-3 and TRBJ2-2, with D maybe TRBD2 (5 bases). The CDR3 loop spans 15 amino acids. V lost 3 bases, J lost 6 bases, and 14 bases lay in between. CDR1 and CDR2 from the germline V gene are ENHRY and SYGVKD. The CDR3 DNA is TGTGCCATCAGTGACCCCTTCCCGGAGGCCGGGGAGCTGTTTTTT. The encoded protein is CAISDPFPEAGELFF.

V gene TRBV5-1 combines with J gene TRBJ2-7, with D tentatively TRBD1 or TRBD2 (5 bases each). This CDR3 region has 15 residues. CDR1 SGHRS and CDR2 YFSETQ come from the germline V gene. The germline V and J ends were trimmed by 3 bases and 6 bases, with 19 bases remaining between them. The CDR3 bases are TGCGCCAGCAGCTCCCTTCGAGGGGCAGACTCCGAGCAGTACTTC. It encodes CASSSLRGADSEQYF.

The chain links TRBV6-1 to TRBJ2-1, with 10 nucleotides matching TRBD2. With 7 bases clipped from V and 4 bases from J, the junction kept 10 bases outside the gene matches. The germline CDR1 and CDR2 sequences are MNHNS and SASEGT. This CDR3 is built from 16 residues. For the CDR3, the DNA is TGTGCCAGCAAACTTCTAGCGGGGGAACCTTACAATGAGCAGTTCTTC. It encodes CASKLLAGEPYNEQFF.

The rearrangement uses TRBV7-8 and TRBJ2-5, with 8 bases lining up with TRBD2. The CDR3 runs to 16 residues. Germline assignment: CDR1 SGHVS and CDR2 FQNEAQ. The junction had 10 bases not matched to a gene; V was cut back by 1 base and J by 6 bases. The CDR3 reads CASSLVVGGGLKTQYF. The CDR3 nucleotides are TGTGCCAGCAGCTTAGTGGTCGGGGGGGGCCTGAAGACCCAGTACTTC.

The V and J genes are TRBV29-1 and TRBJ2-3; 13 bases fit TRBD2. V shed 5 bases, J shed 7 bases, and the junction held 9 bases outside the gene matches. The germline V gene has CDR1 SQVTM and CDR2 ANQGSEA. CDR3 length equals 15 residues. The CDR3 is CSVSGGLAGVNTQYF. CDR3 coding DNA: TGCAGCGTTTCAGGAGGACTAGCGGGAGTTAATACGCAGTATTTT.

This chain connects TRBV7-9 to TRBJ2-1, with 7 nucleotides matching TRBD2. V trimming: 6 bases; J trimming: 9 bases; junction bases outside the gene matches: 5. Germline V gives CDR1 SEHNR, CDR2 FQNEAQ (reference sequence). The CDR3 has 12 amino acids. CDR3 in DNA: TGTGCCAGCAGGCACTCGGGGGGTGAGCAGTTCTTC. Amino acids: CASRHSGGEQFF.

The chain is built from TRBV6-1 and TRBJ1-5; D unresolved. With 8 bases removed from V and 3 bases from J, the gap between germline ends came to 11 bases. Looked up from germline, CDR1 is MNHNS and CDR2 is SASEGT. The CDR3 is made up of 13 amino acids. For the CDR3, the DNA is TGTGCCAGCCGTAGGGTTAACAATCAGCCCCAGCATTTT. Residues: CASRRVNNQPQHF.

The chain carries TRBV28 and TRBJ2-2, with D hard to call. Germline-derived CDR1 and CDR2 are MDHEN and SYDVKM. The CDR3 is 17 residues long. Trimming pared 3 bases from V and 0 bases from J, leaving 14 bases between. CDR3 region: CASSLGDMLANTGELFF. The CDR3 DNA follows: TGTGCCAGCAGTTTGGGTGACATGCTCGCGAACACCGGGGAGCTGTTTTTT.

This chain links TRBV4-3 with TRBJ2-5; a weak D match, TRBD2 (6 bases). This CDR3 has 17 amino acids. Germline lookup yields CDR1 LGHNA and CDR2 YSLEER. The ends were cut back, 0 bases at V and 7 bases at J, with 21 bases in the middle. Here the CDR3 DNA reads TGCGCCAGCAGCCAAGATTGGCGGGGAGCCTCGAGGTGGACCCAGTACTTC. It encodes CASSQDWRGASRWTQYF.

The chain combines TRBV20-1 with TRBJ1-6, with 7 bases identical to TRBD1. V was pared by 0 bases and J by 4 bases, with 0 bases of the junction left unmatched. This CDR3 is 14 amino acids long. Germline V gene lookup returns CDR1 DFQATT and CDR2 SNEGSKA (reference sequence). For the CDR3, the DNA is TGCAGTGCTAGAGAGACAGGGTATAATTCACCCCTCCACTTT. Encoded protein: CSARETGYNSPLHF.

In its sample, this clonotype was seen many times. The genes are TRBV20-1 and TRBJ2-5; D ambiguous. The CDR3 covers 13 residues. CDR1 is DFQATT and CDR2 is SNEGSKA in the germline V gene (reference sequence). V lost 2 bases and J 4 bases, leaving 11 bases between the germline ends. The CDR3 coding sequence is TGCAGTGCTAGAATCGGGTTTGGAGAGACCCAGTACTTC. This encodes CSARIGFGETQYF.

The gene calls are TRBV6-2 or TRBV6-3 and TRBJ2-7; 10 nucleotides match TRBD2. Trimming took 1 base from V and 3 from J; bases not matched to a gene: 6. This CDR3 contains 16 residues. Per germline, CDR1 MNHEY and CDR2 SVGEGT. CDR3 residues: CASSYYPSGSIYEQYF. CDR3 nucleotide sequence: TGTGCCAGCAGTTACTACCCTAGCGGGAGTATCTACGAGCAGTACTTC.

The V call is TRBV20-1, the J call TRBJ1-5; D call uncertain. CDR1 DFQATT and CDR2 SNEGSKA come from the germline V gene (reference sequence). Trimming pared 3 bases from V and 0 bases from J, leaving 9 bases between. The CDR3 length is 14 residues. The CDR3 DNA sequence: TGCAGTGCTAGCTCCGGGTATAGCAATCAGCCCCAGCATTTT. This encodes CSASSGYSNQPQHF.

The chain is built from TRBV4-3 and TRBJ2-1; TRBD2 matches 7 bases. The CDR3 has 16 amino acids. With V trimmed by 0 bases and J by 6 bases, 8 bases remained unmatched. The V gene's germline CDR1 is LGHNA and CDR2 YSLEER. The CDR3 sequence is CASSQDLLTGGNEQFF. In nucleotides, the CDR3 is TGCGCCAGCAGCCAAGATCTACTCACGGGAGGCAATGAGCAGTTCTTC.

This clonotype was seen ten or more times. CDR3 nucleotide sequence: TGTGCCAGCAGCCAAGGCGGAGAGCAGTTCTTC. The encoded protein is CASSQGGEQFF. This rearrangement joins TRBV7-2 to TRBJ2-1; D remains unclear. CDR3 length: 11 residues. Germline V CDR1 and CDR2: SGHTA, FQGNSA. V was trimmed by 5 bases and J by 10 bases, leaving 9 bases between them.